This TCR beta chain was documented in a study of chemoradiotherapy in HPV16-positive cancers. The method was immunoSEQ multiplex PCR; TCRdb's version includes in-frame clones alone and lacks a portion of them. The data contain approximately 2,000 clones, about 80% of them singletons. Trimming took 4 bases from V and 1 from J, leaving 13 bases between them. Per the germline V gene, CDR1 is SGHKS and CDR2 is YYEKEE (reference sequence). The CDR3 has 15 residues. Sequenced material: tumor tissue, taken from a patient who underwent chemoradiotherapy. This chain links TRBV5-5 with TRBJ2-3; no reliable D call. This clonotype originated in a human donor with HPV-associated anogenital cancer. CDR3 bases: TGTGCCAGCAGCCTCTCGCCCACCGGCACAGATACGCAGTATTTT. Its protein is CASSLSPTGTDTQYF.